This TCR beta chain is from a study of T-cell memory formation after mild COVID-19. Study as a whole: Clusters were largely donor specific.

In TCRdb, the 5' RACE reads were re-called with MiXCR into one record per CDR3 protein. The data contain more than 120,000 distinct CDR3 sequences, 15% to 20% of them seen just once; the ten biggest clones take up over 2%. J lost 4 bases, V lost 4 bases, and 11 bases had no gene match. The CDR3 is made up of 17 amino acids. This clonotype was recorded at least ten times. The source material was PBMCs or a T cell subset sorted from them (not recorded which). The chain couples TRBV12-3 or TRBV12-4 to TRBJ2-3, with TRBD2 identical over 10 bases. This TCR came from an adult woman who had mild COVID-19 (a few samples of this study predate the infection). Cell type and time point are not known. As DNA, the CDR3 is TGTGCCAGCAGTTCCCCGGGAGCGGGAGGGCCCGCAGATACGCAGTATTTT. Translating it yields CASSSPGAGGPADTQYF.